This T cell receptor beta chain was captured by sequencing in a study of OX40 agonist ivuxolimab in advanced cancers. Turning to the study itself: Hepatocellular carcinoma, melanoma, renal cell or head and neck cancer affected the dose-escalation patients.

Points from the study as a whole: In the 0.1 to 3.0 mg/kg range, CD4+ and CD8+ blood T cells had expanded clonally by week 6. Expanded clones were, on average, more numerous among CD8+ T cells than CD4+.

TCRdb keeps only in-frame clones here, not all; method: immunoSEQ multiplex PCR. The data contain about 77,000 clones, about 84% of them singletons. Prior autoimmune disease or systemic immunosuppression barred patients. Germline CDR1 is SEHNR and CDR2 is FQNEAQ (reference sequence). The CDR3 is 16 residues long. Between the trimmed V and J ends, which lost 4 bases and 4 bases, there was a span of 19 bases. This clone has a count of ten or more. Antigen unknown. This receptor was identified in an adult with an advanced solid tumor such as melanoma, head and neck, liver or kidney cancer. The J gene is TRBJ1-1, the V gene TRBV7-9; D may be TRBD1 (6 bases). The sequencing used CD4+ or CD8+ T cells sorted from blood, collected in a trial of the OX40 agonist ivuxolimab. In nucleotides, the CDR3 is TGTGCCAGCAGCTCCCTGGGGGCAGGGCCCACCACTGAAGCTTTCTTT. Residues: CASSSLGAGPTTEAFF.